Listed below are T cell receptor beta chains from one sample, sequenced in a study of T cell changes during pregnancy in multiple sclerosis. Clones were read by immunoSEQ multiplex PCR, and TCRdb kept only the in-frame ones, dropping some. Of 25,000 to 35,000 clones in the sample, around nine tenths are singletons; the top ten hold approximately 0.76%. This specimen was CD4+ T cells from peripheral blood mononuclear cells, taken in the first trimester of pregnancy. All receptors derive from a female donor in good health, enrolled as a control in a pregnancy study. Each CDR3 is given with its conserved first and last residue. D genes are given only for firm matches. Expanded clones get a size class; other rows say once, few or many, or leave the size out.

D,V,J,size,CDR3,DNA
NA,TRBV27,TRBJ1-1,NA,CASSLRDKAFF,TGTGCCAGCAGTTTGAGGGATAAAGCTTTCTTT
TRBD1,TRBV6-5,TRBJ1-6,NA,CASSYPGQGGSPLHF,TGTGCCAGCAGTTACCCAGGACAGGGAGGATCACCCCTCCACTTT
NA,TRBV7-2,TRBJ1-2,NA,CASSLISFYGYTF,TGTGCCAGCAGCTTAATCTCCTTCTATGGCTACACCTTC
NA,TRBV4-2,TRBJ2-1,once,CASSQDELAENSYNEQFF,TGTGCCAGCAGCCAAGACGAGCTAGCTGAAAACTCCTACAATGAGCAGTTCTTC
NA,TRBV2,TRBJ1-6,NA,CASRIANRDSPLHF,TGTGCCAGCAGGATCGCCAATCGGGATTCACCCCTCCACTTT
NA,TRBV19,TRBJ1-2,NA,CASSIEAGGGASPYGYTF,TGTGCCAGTAGTATAGAGGCAGGCGGCGGGGCCTCCCCATATGGCTACACCTTC
NA,TRBV29-1,TRBJ2-1,NA,CSGRLSPNEQFF,TGCAGCGGGAGGCTATCCCCTAATGAGCAGTTCTTC
NA,TRBV7-9,TRBJ1-4,NA,CASSPERNPTNEKLFF,TGTGCCAGCAGCCCCGAGAGGAACCCAACTAATGAAAAACTGTTTTTT
TRBD2,TRBV11-3,TRBJ2-5,once,CASSPNTASTGGETQYF,TGTGCCAGCAGCCCGAATACAGCGTCGACGGGGGGGGAGACCCAGTACTTC
NA,TRBV11-3,TRBJ1-1,once,CASTPGGGNTEAFF,TGTGCCAGCACCCCCGGGGGTGGGAACACTGAAGCTTTCTTT
NA,TRBV19,TRBJ1-3,NA,CASKPVNSGNTIYF,TGTGCCTCAAAACCAGTCAACTCTGGAAACACCATATATTTT
TRBD1,TRBV5-6,TRBJ1-1,NA,CASSRTGEWSEAFF,TGTGCCAGCAGCCGGACAGGGGAGTGGTCCGAAGCTTTCTTT
TRBD1,TRBV18,TRBJ1-2,NA,CASSLGQPGSGYTF,TGTGCCAGCTCACTGGGACAGCCTGGGTCTGGCTACACCTTC
NA,TRBV20-1,TRBJ2-1,NA,CSAGSGEQFF,TGCAGTGCTGGGAGCGGGGAGCAGTTCTTC
NA,TRBV18,TRBJ1-5,NA,CASGLGGAGNQPQHF,TGTGCCAGCGGACTCGGGGGAGCCGGCAATCAGCCCCAGCATTTT
NA,TRBV2,TRBJ1-1,medium-sized,CASNPLTGGGTEAFF,TGTGCCAGCAACCCACTGACAGGTGGAGGCACTGAAGCTTTCTTT
NA,TRBV4-2,TRBJ1-1,NA,CASSQGGRNRPEKAFF,TGTGCCAGCAGCCAAGGCGGAAGAAACAGGCCAGAGAAAGCTTTCTTT
TRBD1,TRBV15,TRBJ1-2,NA,CATSRLGQSNYGYTF,TGTGCCACCAGCAGACTGGGACAGTCGAACTATGGCTACACCTTC
NA,TRBV9,TRBJ1-6,NA,CASSGPPFQNSPLHF,TGTGCCAGCAGCGGGCCTCCCTTCCAGAATTCACCCCTCCACTTT
TRBD1,TRBV29-1,TRBJ1-1,NA,CSSSGTVNTEAFF,TGCAGCTCCTCCGGGACAGTGAACACTGAAGCTTTCTTT